This entry is about one T cell receptor (beta chain). The sample is drawn from a study of T cell responses to AZD1222 COVID-19 vaccine. Assay used: immunoSEQ multiplex PCR; TCRdb lists only in-frame clones, some missing. The sample consists of around 110,000 clones, about 85% of them appearing once. The CDR3 extends over 14 amino acids. The trim removed 2 bases at V and 7 bases at J, leaving 7 bases unmatched. CDR1 and CDR2 (germline): MNHEY, SVGAGI. The TCR was taken from an adult who received the AZD1222 COVID-19 vaccine. The specimen was peripheral blood, collected 28 days after the second AZD1222 dose. This rearrangement joins TRBV6-5 to TRBJ1-1; 7 bases align to TRBD1. The CDR3, as DNA: TGTGCCAGCAGTTACACCCGACAGGGAAGTGAAGCTTTCTTT. Protein product: CASSYTRQGSEAFF.